This entry lists 31 T cell receptor beta chains sequenced from one sample in a study of blood T cell repertoires in COVID-19. This table comes from immunoSEQ multiplex PCR, and its TCRdb copy is limited to in-frame clones, with some not included. This sample has 10,000 to 11,000 clones; 80% to 85% occur once, and the top ten carry around 7.7%. Material for sequencing was peripheral blood. The receptors shown here come from a man aged 70 or older with active COVID-19.

This clone appeared once. The rearrangement joins TRBV5-5 to TRBJ2-3; D perhaps matches TRBD1 (5 bases). The CDR3 totals 16 residues. The germline V gene has CDR1 SGHKS and CDR2 YYEKEE (reference sequence). V lost 6 bases and J lost 0, with 17 bases in between. The CDR3 here is CASTIKFRASTDTQYF. CDR3 in DNA: TGTGCCAGCACCATAAAATTCAGGGCGAGCACAGATACGCAGTATTTT. Supplemented by reference TRBV5-5 and TRBJ2-3, the full variable domain reads DAGVTQSPTHLIKTRGQQVTLRCSPISGHKSVSWYQQVLGQGPQFIFQYYEKEERGRGNFPDRFSARQFPNYSSELNVNALLLGDSALYLCASTIKFRASTDTQYFGPGTRLTVL.

The rearrangement joins TRBV6-5 to TRBJ2-2; 7 bases match TRBD1. The CDR3 loop spans 15 amino acids. V shed 7 bases and J 0 bases; nucleotides not matched to a gene: 5. Germline CDR1 reads MNHEY; CDR2 reads SVGAGI. CDR3 in amino acids: CASTLGTANTGELFF. CDR3 nucleotide sequence: TGTGCCAGCACCCTAGGGACAGCGAACACCGGGGAGCTGTTTTTT.

The chain joins TRBV7-9 to TRBJ2-7; D gene ambiguous. CDR1 is SEHNR, CDR2 FQNEAQ, per germline (reference sequence). V gave up 5 bases and J gave up 1 base, with 3 bases separating them. The CDR3 loop spans 11 amino acids. The CDR3 DNA reads as TGTGCCAGCAGCCGGTCCTACGAGCAGTACTTC. Translation: CASSRSYEQYF.

The genes are TRBV5-4 and TRBJ2-5, with D maybe TRBD2 (6 bases). CDR1 SGHNT and CDR2 YYREEE come from the germline V gene (reference sequence). The CDR3 has 15 residues. The V and J ends lost 4 bases and 2 bases respectively, with 15 bases between them. The CDR3 reads CASSGSYGGQETQYF. The CDR3 DNA follows: TGTGCCAGCAGCGGGAGTTACGGGGGACAAGAGACCCAGTACTTC.

This clone was picked up one time. V is TRBV5-1 and J is TRBJ2-1; maybe TRBD2 (6 bases). Germline values: CDR1 SGHRS, CDR2 YFSETQ. V was shortened by 4 bases and J by 2 bases, with 16 bases between the two germline ends. The CDR3 totals 16 residues. The CDR3 region has the DNA TGCGCCAGCAGCGGGACCTCGGGGGACCCCTACAATGAGCAGTTCTTC. It is translated as CASSGTSGDPYNEQFF.

Only one count was recorded for this clone. V usage is TRBV6-4 and J usage is TRBJ2-1; D perhaps matches TRBD2 (6 bases). This CDR3 has 13 residues. V lost 9 bases, J lost 0 bases, and 9 bases lay in between. Germline CDR1 reads MRHNA; CDR2 reads SNTAGT. The CDR3: CARWTNSYNEQFF. CDR3 in DNA: TGTGCCAGGTGGACTAACTCCTACAATGAGCAGTTCTTC.

J is TRBJ2-7 and V is TRBV6-6; 8 bases are a match to TRBD1. The CDR3 contains 15 residues. The ends lost 6 bases at V and 3 bases at J; junction bases unmatched: 10. CDR1 is MNHNY and CDR2 is SVGAGI in the germline V gene (reference sequence). The CDR3 loop is CASRLDLGQVYEQYF. CDR3 nucleotide sequence: TGTGCCAGCAGATTAGACCTGGGACAGGTCTACGAGCAGTACTTC.

The rearrangement links TRBV7-9 to TRBJ2-3, with D unresolved. There are 14 residues in the CDR3. Trimming pared 3 bases from V and 2 bases from J, leaving 9 bases between. Germline lookup yields CDR1 SEHNR and CDR2 FQNEAQ (reference sequence). The CDR3 sequence: CASSFRSNTDTQYF. In DNA form, the CDR3 reads TGTGCCAGCAGCTTCCGGTCCAACACAGATACGCAGTATTTT.

V gene TRBV7-9 combines with J gene TRBJ1-1; weak D call: TRBD1 (5 bases). Germline assignment: CDR1 SEHNR and CDR2 FQNEAQ (reference sequence). V was pared by 1 base and J by 1 base, with 10 bases between. The CDR3 extends over 15 amino acids. CDR3 coding DNA: TGTGCCAGCAGCTTAGTCCGACAGAAGAACACTGAAGCTTTCTTT. Residues: CASSLVRQKNTEAFF. Looking up the rest from reference TRBV7-9 and TRBJ1-1 gives the full variable domain: DTGVSQNPRHKITKRGQNVTFRCDPISEHNRLYWYRQTLGQGPEFLTYFQNEAQLEKSRLLSDRFSAERPKGSFSTLEIQRTEQGDSAMYLCASSLVRQKNTEAFFGQGTRLTVV.

The genes are TRBV5-4 and TRBJ1-6, with TRBD1 as a possible D gene (5 bases). Trimming pared 4 bases from V and 6 bases from J, leaving 14 bases between. The CDR3 runs 15 residues. Germline CDR1 reads SGHNT; CDR2 reads YYREEE (reference sequence). The CDR3 loop is CASSLGGTVNSPLHF. CDR3 nucleotide sequence: TGTGCCAGCAGCCTCGGCGGGACGGTTAATTCACCCCTCCACTTT.

In nucleotides, the CDR3 is TGTGCCAGCAGTGGGAGAGGGGGGGCCCGGAGGGAGACCCAGTACTTC. It yields the protein CASSGRGGARRETQYF. The gene calls are TRBV28 and TRBJ2-5, with D possibly being TRBD2 (7 bases). The CDR3 is 16 amino acids. Germline assignment: CDR1 MDHEN and CDR2 SYDVKM. Trimming removed 5 bases at V and 5 bases at J, with 21 bases between.

This chain joins TRBV10-3 and TRBJ2-7, with TRBD2 identical over 8 bases. V was clipped by 7 bases and J by 6 bases; unmatched bases: 8. In germline, CDR1 is ENHRY, CDR2 SYGVKD. The CDR3 has 13 amino acids. The CDR3 loop is CAIKVAGTSEQYF. CDR3 coding DNA: TGTGCCATCAAGGTAGCGGGGACCTCCGAGCAGTACTTC.

The count of this clone is one. The rearrangement links TRBV7-2 to TRBJ1-1, with TRBD1 as a possible D gene (6 bases). The CDR3 has 16 amino acids. Germline CDR1 reads SGHTA; CDR2 reads FQGNSA. V was clipped by 4 bases and J by 0 bases, with 15 bases between them. The CDR3 DNA reads as TGTGCCAGCAGCTCCGCCGGGACAACGATGAACACTGAAGCTTTCTTT. Protein: CASSSAGTTMNTEAFF.

The chain links TRBV3-1 (or the pseudogene TRBV3-2) to TRBJ1-1; no clear D. This CDR3 has 13 residues. CDR1 and CDR2 (germline): LGHDT, YNNKEL (reference sequence). V was cut by 1 base and J by 2 bases, with 5 bases left in between. The CDR3 region is CASSQGGNTEAFF. CDR3 DNA: TGTGCCAGCAGCCAAGGAGGCAACACTGAAGCTTTCTTT.

The gene calls are TRBV6-1 and TRBJ2-1; 8 positions match TRBD1. Per germline, CDR1 MNHNS and CDR2 SASEGT. This CDR3 has 17 residues. The junction had 12 bases not matched to a gene; V was cut back by 4 bases and J by 4 bases. CDR3 coding DNA: TGTGCCAGCAGTGCCCTGACAGGGGCCCTGGGGTACAATGAGCAGTTCTTC. Residues: CASSALTGALGYNEQFF.

This sequence joins TRBV6-5 and TRBJ2-1; 8 bases fit TRBD1. Looked up from germline, CDR1 is MNHEY and CDR2 is SVGAGI. The J segment lost 3 bases and the V segment lost 8 bases, leaving 9 bases of the junction unmatched. CDR3 length: 15 amino acids. CDR3 sequence: CASGRQGRNYNEQFF. Here the CDR3 DNA reads TGTGCCAGCGGTAGACAGGGGAGAAACTACAATGAGCAGTTCTTC.

In its sample, this clone was seen once. V usage is TRBV5-1 and J usage is TRBJ1-4; 9 bases fit TRBD1. Germline trimming cut 4 bases from V and 5 bases from J; bases unmatched to any gene: 3. This CDR3 has 14 amino acids. Germline V gene lookup returns CDR1 SGHRS and CDR2 YFSETQ. The CDR3 loop reads CASSLGTGNEKLFF. As DNA, the CDR3 is TGCGCCAGCAGCCTCGGGACAGGGAATGAAAAACTGTTTTTT.

This clone came up once. The chain employs TRBV3-1 (or the pseudogene TRBV3-2) and TRBJ1-4; TRBD1 is a possible D gene (6 bases). This CDR3 has 15 residues. The germline V and J ends were trimmed by 7 bases and 4 bases, with 16 bases remaining between them. In germline, CDR1 is LGHDT, CDR2 YNNKEL (reference sequence). This CDR3 reads CASKLRDNNNEKLFF. CDR3 nucleotides: TGTGCCAGCAAACTCCGGGACAACAATAATGAAAAACTGTTTTTT.

The chain uses TRBV7-2 and TRBJ2-7; 9 positions agree with TRBD1. After removal of 5 bases from V and 4 bases from J, the junction contained 3 bases not matched to a gene. The germline V gene encodes CDR1 SGHTA and CDR2 FQGNSA. This CDR3 is built from 13 residues. CDR3 nucleotides: TGTGCCAGCAGCAGAGGGACAGGGTACGAGCAGTACTTC. Amino acid sequence: CASSRGTGYEQYF.

The chain combines TRBV4-1 with TRBJ1-5; 8 nucleotides line up with TRBD1. CDR1 and CDR2 (germline): MGHRA, YSYEKL. V gave up 2 bases and J gave up 6 bases; unmatched junction bases: 6. The CDR3 is 15 residues long. CDR3 coding DNA: TGCGCCAGCAGCCAACGTACAGGGGGGGGTCAGCCCCAGCATTTT. Translation: CASSQRTGGGQPQHF.

This chain joins TRBV5-6 and TRBJ2-5, with TRBD1 identical over 7 bases. The CDR3 runs 14 residues. Germline loops: CDR1 SGHDT, CDR2 YYEEEE. With 7 bases clipped from V and 4 bases from J, the junction kept 10 bases outside the gene matches. The CDR3 spells CASGTGAGVETQYF. DNA of the CDR3: TGTGCCAGCGGTACAGGGGCGGGTGTAGAGACCCAGTACTTC.

The V and J genes are TRBV27 and TRBJ1-5; D gene unclear. Germline CDR1 is MNHEY and CDR2 is SMNVEV (reference sequence). CDR3 size: 14 residues. Trimming took 5 bases from V and 1 from J, leaving 9 bases between them. CDR3 bases: TGTGCCAGCAGTCCCCAACGGAGCAATCAGCCCCAGCATTTT. This translates into CASSPQRSNQPQHF.

The chain has TRBV4-3 and TRBJ1-1, with D unresolved. CDR3 length equals 12 residues. The germline V gene encodes CDR1 LGHNA and CDR2 YSLEER. V gave up 0 bases and J gave up 9 bases, with 8 bases separating them. The CDR3 region has the DNA TGCGCCAGCAGCCAAGACCGGGTGAAAGCTTTCTTT. Residues: CASSQDRVKAFF.

J is TRBJ1-6 and V is TRBV15; D ambiguous. The CDR3 totals 15 residues. CDR1 is LNHNV, CDR2 YYDKDF, per germline (reference sequence). The V end lost 2 bases, the J end lost 7 bases, and 12 bases lay between the germline ends. CDR3 in amino acids: CATSRILLLNSPLHF. CDR3 sequence (DNA): TGTGCCACCAGCAGAATTCTACTTTTGAATTCACCCCTCCACTTT.

This clone was counted only a few times. This chain uses TRBV11-1 with TRBJ2-5, with D possibly TRBD2 on 5 matching bases. V shed 5 bases and J shed 5 bases, with 12 bases lying between them. CDR3 size: 13 residues. CDR1 is SGHAT, CDR2 FQDESV, per germline (reference sequence). The CDR3 region is CASSGASRETQYF. The DNA of the CDR3 is TGTGCCAGCAGCGGTGCTAGCCGCGAGACCCAGTACTTC.

This chain links TRBV7-2 with TRBJ1-2, with 11 bases that match TRBD1. The CDR3 loop spans 14 amino acids. Germline CDR1 reads SGHTA; CDR2 reads FQGNSA. The junction had 8 bases not matched to a gene; V was cut back by 6 bases and J by 8 bases. The DNA for the CDR3 is TGTGCCAGCAGTTACGGACAGGGGGCAGGAGGCTACACCTTC. Translating it yields CASSYGQGAGGYTF. Full variable domain (outside the CDR3, taken from reference TRBV7-2 and TRBJ1-2): GAGVSQSPSNKVTEKGKDVELRCDPISGHTALYWYRQSLGQGLEFLIYFQGNSAPDKSGLPSDRFSAERTGGSVSTLTIQRTQQEDSAVYLCASSYGQGAGGYTFGSGTRLTVV.

Written as DNA, the CDR3 is TGTGCCAGCAGCGTGTCGGACAGAGGAAACTATGGCTACACCTTC. Amino acid sequence: CASSVSDRGNYGYTF. The V and J genes are TRBV9 and TRBJ1-2; perhaps TRBD1 as D (6 bases). This CDR3 comprises 15 residues. V was clipped by 2 bases and J by 2 bases, with 13 bases between them. The germline V gene has CDR1 SGDLS and CDR2 YYNGEE.

A remark on this clone: Other DNA variants within this sample encode the same CDR3. The chain carries TRBV6-5 and TRBJ1-1, with TRBD1 identical over 7 bases. CDR1 is MNHEY, CDR2 SVGAGI, per germline. The CDR3 is 13 residues long. V lost 6 bases to trimming and J lost 5 bases; unmatched junction nucleotides: 6. CDR3: CASSYRGGTEAFF. The DNA of the CDR3 is TGTGCCAGCAGCTACAGGGGAGGGACTGAAGCTTTCTTT.

The chain uses TRBV18 and TRBJ2-1; 11 positions match TRBD2. V was pared by 5 bases and J by 9 bases, with 6 bases of the junction left unmatched. In germline, CDR1 is KGHSH, CDR2 LQKENI. This CDR3 region has 14 residues. The CDR3 sequence: CASSAGTSGLEQFF. The CDR3, as DNA: TGTGCCAGCTCAGCCGGGACTAGCGGACTTGAGCAGTTCTTC.

CDR3 sequence reads: CASSVGGGTGISYGYTF. In DNA form, the CDR3 reads TGTGCCAGCAGCGTAGGGGGCGGGACAGGGATTAGCTATGGCTACACCTTC. V and J are TRBV9 and TRBJ1-2; 9 nucleotides align to TRBD1. The CDR3 runs to 17 residues. V shed 0 bases, J shed 4 bases, and the junction held 10 bases outside the gene matches. CDR1 and CDR2 from the germline V gene are SGDLS and YYNGEE.

The V gene is TRBV3-1 (or the pseudogene TRBV3-2), the J gene TRBJ2-7; 7 bases align to TRBD1. CDR3 size: 15 residues. Germline lookup yields CDR1 LGHDT and CDR2 YNNKEL (reference sequence). With 0 bases clipped from V and 0 bases from J, the junction kept 2 bases outside the gene matches. The chain's CDR3 is CASSQEPGGSYEQYF. CDR3 DNA: TGTGCCAGCAGCCAAGAACCAGGGGGCTCCTACGAGCAGTACTTC.